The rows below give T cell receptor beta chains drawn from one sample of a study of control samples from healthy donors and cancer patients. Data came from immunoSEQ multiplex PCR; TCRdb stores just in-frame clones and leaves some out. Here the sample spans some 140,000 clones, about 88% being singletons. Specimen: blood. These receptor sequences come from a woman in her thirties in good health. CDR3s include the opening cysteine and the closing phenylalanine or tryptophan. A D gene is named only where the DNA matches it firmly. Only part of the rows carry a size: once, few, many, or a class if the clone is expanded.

TGCGCCAGCAGCCAAATAGCGAAACTAGCGGGAGGGCTGAGTGAGCAGTTCTTC	CASSQIAKLAGGLSEQFF	18	NA	TRBV4-1	TRBD2	TRBJ2-1
TGTGCCAGCACTAGACGGGAAGGCTACACCTTC	CASTRREGYTF	11	NA	TRBV28	NA	TRBJ1-2
TGTGTTGGGGGACTAGCGGGAGGGCCGAGGACCGGGGAGCTGTTTTTT	CVGGLAGGPRTGELFF	16	NA	TRBV19	TRBD2	TRBJ2-2
TGTGCCAGTCTCTCGGCTGCTGGAAACACCATATATTTT	CASLSAAGNTIYF	13	NA	TRBV28	NA	TRBJ1-3
TGCGCCAGCAGCTTGCGAGACAGGGATACTGAAGCTTTCTTT	CASSLRDRDTEAFF	14	once	TRBV5-1	TRBD1	TRBJ1-1
TGTGCCAGCAGAGATGGACAGGGAGGCAATCAGCCCCAGCATTTT	CASRDGQGGNQPQHF	15	once	TRBV6-6	TRBD1	TRBJ1-5
TGTGCCAGCAGCTTGTCCGGACTAGTTCGCGAGCAGTACTTC	CASSLSGLVREQYF	14	NA	TRBV7-2	TRBD2	TRBJ2-7
TGTGCCAGCTCACCAGCTGCTGATCTTAACTATGGCTACACCTTC	CASSPAADLNYGYTF	15	NA	TRBV18	NA	TRBJ1-2
TGTGCCAGCAGCTTATTCGGACGTGGATACAATGAGCAGTTCTTC	CASSLFGRGYNEQFF	15	NA	TRBV7-8	NA	TRBJ2-1
TGTGCCAGCAGTGAGGGACGGACTAGCGGGACAGATACGCAGTATTTT	CASSEGRTSGTDTQYF	16	NA	TRBV6-1	TRBD2	TRBJ2-3
TGTGCCAGCAGCTTCGGCACTGAAGCTTTCTTT	CASSFGTEAFF	11	NA	TRBV11-2	NA	TRBJ1-1
TGTGCCAGTAGTTTCACCACAGATACGCAGTATTTT	CASSFTTDTQYF	12	NA	TRBV19	NA	TRBJ2-3
TGCAGCGTTGTGTCAGGGGTGAACACTGAAGCTTTCTTT	CSVVSGVNTEAFF	13	few	TRBV29-1	NA	TRBJ1-1
TGTGCCATCAGTGAGTCTGCCAGACCTAACTATGGCTACACCTTC	CAISESARPNYGYTF	15	NA	TRBV10-3	NA	TRBJ1-2
TGTGCCAGCAGTTACGGGGGAGAGGAGAATGAGCAGTTCTTC	CASSYGGEENEQFF	14	NA	TRBV6-5	NA	TRBJ2-1
TGTGCCAGCAGTTATGCGGGTAGCTCCTACAATGAGCAGTTCTTC	CASSYAGSSYNEQFF	15	NA	TRBV6-9	NA	TRBJ2-1
TGTGCCAGTAGTCCTAGCGACTACAATGAGCAGTTCTTC	CASSPSDYNEQFF	13	few	TRBV19	NA	TRBJ2-1
TGTGCCAGCAGCCAAGATTTGAATCGGGGCCATTTCCCCCTCCACTTT	CASSQDLNRGHFPLHF	16	NA	TRBV3-1/TRBV3-2	NA	TRBJ1-6
TGTGCCAGCAGTTTACGACAGCAAGAGACCCAGTACTTC	CASSLRQQETQYF	13	NA	TRBV27	NA	TRBJ2-5
TGTGCCAGCAGCCAAGAGCACGGGGGCCCGGACACCGGGGAGCTGTTTTTT	CASSQEHGGPDTGELFF	17	NA	TRBV3-1/TRBV3-2	NA	TRBJ2-2
TGTGCCAGCAAGATGGGGACAGCGGGCAACTATGGCTACACCTTC	CASKMGTAGNYGYTF	15	NA	TRBV6-5	TRBD1	TRBJ1-2
TGTGCCAGCGGGAGTCTTCGGGACGGTACGAGGAACTATAATTCACCCCTCCACTTT	CASGSLRDGTRNYNSPLHF	19	NA	TRBV27	NA	TRBJ1-6
TGTGCCAGCAGCCCCCGGACAGGTTCCGTTCGGGACGAGCAGTACTTC	CASSPRTGSVRDEQYF	16	few	TRBV3-1/TRBV3-2	TRBD1	TRBJ2-7
TGCGCCAGCAGCTTGGGACCTTACCAGCCCCAGCATTTT	CASSLGPYQPQHF	13	NA	TRBV5-1	NA	TRBJ1-5
TGTGCCAGTAGTATGACCATCAGGGGCCGGAGCTCCTACGAGCAGTACTTC	CASSMTIRGRSSYEQYF	17	NA	TRBV19	NA	TRBJ2-7
TGTGCCAGCAACGTCTGGCTAGCGGAGGGGGAGCAGTTCTTC	CASNVWLAEGEQFF	14	once	TRBV6-5	TRBD2	TRBJ2-1
TGTGCCAGCAGTTATGAGGGGGGGGGCTCCAATCAGCCCCAGCATTTT	CASSYEGGGSNQPQHF	16	NA	TRBV6-5	NA	TRBJ1-5
TGTGCCAGTACCAAGGTCGGGACAGGGGCTGGAGAAAAACTGTTTTTT	CASTKVGTGAGEKLFF	16	NA	TRBV19	TRBD1	TRBJ1-4
TGTGCCAGCAGCGCCCGGGACGGGGAGGCCTACGAGCAGTACTTC	CASSARDGEAYEQYF	15	NA	TRBV9	NA	TRBJ2-7
TGCGCCAGCAGCCCGGGAGTGGCAGGGTATGGCTACACCTTC	CASSPGVAGYGYTF	14	NA	TRBV5-1	NA	TRBJ1-2
TGTGCCTGGAGTGTACGGGGGGAAAGCATATATTTT	CAWSVRGESIYF	12	NA	TRBV30	NA	TRBJ1-3
TGTGCCAGCAGCTTGGAGGGGGGCGGGGAGCTGTTTTTT	CASSLEGGGELFF	13	many	TRBV5-6	NA	TRBJ2-2
TGTGCCAGCAGCCCCGGGCCACGCTCTGGAAACACCATATATTTT	CASSPGPRSGNTIYF	15	NA	TRBV3-1/TRBV3-2	NA	TRBJ1-3
TGTGCCAGCAGCTTAGGGCGACAGGCTGGCACCATATATTTT	CASSLGRQAGTIYF	14	NA	TRBV7-2	NA	TRBJ1-3
TGTGCCAGCAGCCAAGATCGGGCCAAAAACATTCAGTACTTC	CASSQDRAKNIQYF	14	NA	TRBV14	NA	TRBJ2-4
TGTGCCAGTAGCCCCCAAAGAAATGGGCTTGAGCAGTTCTTC	CASSPQRNGLEQFF	14	once	TRBV19	NA	TRBJ2-1
TGTGCCAGCAGCTTAGTCCCCCGGGGGGGGAACGAGCAGTACTTC	CASSLVPRGGNEQYF	15	NA	TRBV11-2	TRBD2	TRBJ2-7
TGTGCCATAAGCTCCTACAATGAGCAGTTCTTC	CAISSYNEQFF	11	NA	TRBV6-6	NA	TRBJ2-1
TGCAGTGCTAGTTTTAACACTGAAGCTTTCTTT	CSASFNTEAFF	11	NA	TRBV20-1	NA	TRBJ1-1
TGTGCCAGCAGTTTGGCTCCAGGGCTGGGAAACACCATATATTTT	CASSLAPGLGNTIYF	15	NA	TRBV28	NA	TRBJ1-3
TGTGCCAGCAGCGAACGGACAGGGGGTTACGAGCAGTACTTC	CASSERTGGYEQYF	14	NA	TRBV5-4	TRBD1	TRBJ2-7
TGTGCCAGCTCTCCTGGTCTGTCATCATGGTATTTT	CASSPGLSSWYF	12	NA	TRBV18	NA	TRBJ2-3
TGTGCCAGCAGTTATCGAGATGGAAATCAGCCCCAGCATTTT	CASSYRDGNQPQHF	14	few	TRBV6-5	NA	TRBJ1-5
TGTGCCAGCGGCCCCGGGACAGGGGGCACCTATGGCTACACCTTC	CASGPGTGGTYGYTF	15	NA	TRBV6-5	TRBD1	TRBJ1-2
TGTGCCAGCAGCTCCTCCGGACTGAACAACAATGAGCAGTTCTTC	CASSSSGLNNNEQFF	15	NA	TRBV9	NA	TRBJ2-1
TGTGCCAGCAGCCCAGGGGTAGACTATGGCCACACCTTC	CASSPGVDYGHTF	13	NA	TRBV9	NA	TRBJ1-2
TGCGCCAGCAGCCACGCCGGAGACCCAACAAGGGAGCAGTTCTTC	CASSHAGDPTREQFF	15	NA	TRBV5-1	NA	TRBJ2-1
TGTGCCAGCAGAGCCAGTGGAAACACCATATATTTT	CASRASGNTIYF	12	NA	TRBV3-1/TRBV3-2	NA	TRBJ1-3
TGTGCCAGCAGTCGATTTGGCAGACAGGGATCTGGGGCCAACGTCCTGACTTTC	CASSRFGRQGSGANVLTF	18	NA	TRBV6-6	TRBD1	TRBJ2-6